This T cell receptor beta chain was obtained from a study of regulatory T cells in long-lasting Graves disease. This clonotype was detected ten times or more. Arm-PCR of CDR3 regions and iRepertoire HTBI primers were used to build TCR beta libraries. TCRdb independently ran MiXCR on the multiplex PCR reads; one entry per CDR3 protein. The repertoire holds hundreds of thousands of distinct CDR3 sequences, with 15% as singletons. Time point specified: newly diagnosed GD, antithyroid drugs for less than 3 months. Generation of the TCR library employed RNA extracted from PBMCs. Germline-derived CDR1 and CDR2 are DFQATT and SNEGSKA (reference sequence). CDR3 length: 15 amino acids. Trimming at V came to 5 bases and at J to 8 bases, leaving 8 bases not matched to a gene.

This TCR was sampled from a female donor with Graves disease. The J gene is TRBJ2-2, the V gene TRBV20-1, with TRBD2 identical over 13 bases. The sequencing used peripheral blood mononuclear cells (PBMCs), collected at new diagnosis, from a patient treated with antithyroid drugs. The CDR3 loop reads CSAFGLAGVRGELFF. For the CDR3, the DNA is TGCAGTGCTTTCGGACTAGCGGGGGTGAGAGGGGAGCTGTTTTTT.